The 32 T cell receptor beta chains below were found in one sample sequenced in a study of blood T cell repertoires in COVID-19. Assay used: immunoSEQ multiplex PCR; TCRdb lists only in-frame clones, some missing. This repertoire shows some 100,000 clones, 88% found once; its top ten account for about 5%. The sequencing input was peripheral blood. These receptors were collected from a woman aged 80 or over with active COVID-19.

V is TRBV6-2 or TRBV6-3 and J is TRBJ2-1; TRBD2 matches at 9 bases. The CDR3 is 17 residues long. Trimming at V came to 3 bases and at J to 6 bases, leaving 12 bases not matched to a gene. The germline gives CDR1 MNHEY, CDR2 SVGEGT. In nucleotides, the CDR3 is TGTGCCAGCAGTTATTGGGCGGGGTCTAGCGGGATCAATGAGCAGTTCTTC. This sequence encodes CASSYWAGSSGINEQFF.

The rearrangement joins TRBV20-1 to TRBJ2-3, with TRBD2 identical over 8 bases. Trimming at V came to 3 bases and at J to 6 bases, leaving 14 bases not matched to a gene. The CDR3 length is 16 residues. Germline V CDR1 and CDR2: DFQATT, SNEGSKA (reference sequence). CDR3 bases: TGCAGTGCTAGTTTCCTTTCAGCGGGAGCGGTGGATACGCAGTATTTT. It codes for CSASFLSAGAVDTQYF.

Points on this clone: Germline and junction disagree at one end, which may indicate a read error. J is TRBJ2-7 and V is TRBV7-2, with 9 nucleotides matching TRBD2. CDR1 is SGHTA, CDR2 FQGNSA, per germline. CDR3 length: 12 amino acids. CDR3 DNA sequence: TGTGCCAGCAGCTTATTCGGGACTAGCTCGAACTTC. Protein: CASSLFGTSSNF.

The rearrangement links TRBV18 to TRBJ2-1; TRBD1 agrees at 7 bases. The ends lost 3 bases at V and 5 bases at J; junction bases unmatched: 7. Germline V CDR1 and CDR2: KGHSH, LQKENI. The CDR3 has 15 residues. This CDR3 reads CASSPSQGVNNEQFF. Here the CDR3 DNA reads TGTGCCAGCTCACCGTCGCAGGGGGTTAACAATGAGCAGTTCTTC.

This chain links TRBV18 with TRBJ1-4; 8 bases agree with TRBD1. Looked up from germline, CDR1 is KGHSH and CDR2 is LQKENI. This CDR3 is 15 amino acids long. The junction had 8 bases not matched to a gene; V was cut back by 5 bases and J by 6 bases. The CDR3: CASSASGTGDEKLFF. The DNA for the CDR3 is TGTGCCAGCTCAGCAAGCGGGACAGGAGATGAAAAACTGTTTTTT.

A remark on this clone: An end of the junction differs from the germline gene, which may be a read error. The V call is TRBV9, the J call TRBJ1-2; possibly TRBD1 for D (5 bases). The CDR3 has 11 amino acids. Looked up from germline, CDR1 is SGDLS and CDR2 is YYNGEE. The CDR3 is CASILPGGESF. CDR3 coding DNA: TGTGCCAGCATCCTCCCCGGGGGTGAAAGCTTC.

The J gene is TRBJ2-3, the V gene TRBV9; tentative D call: TRBD2 (6 bases). V was cut by 1 base and J by 5 bases, with 20 bases left in between. The germline V gene encodes CDR1 SGDLS and CDR2 YYNGEE. There are 17 residues in the CDR3. The CDR3 nucleotides are TGTGCCAGCAGCGTATTAGTCGGAGGGCGAGGGATAGATACGCAGTATTTT. This codes for CASSVLVGGRGIDTQYF.

The chain uses TRBV6-5 and TRBJ1-2; D is perhaps TRBD1 (5 bases). CDR1 is MNHEY and CDR2 is SVGAGI in the germline V gene. The V end was cut by 7 bases, the J end by 6 bases, with 9 bases between. The CDR3 totals 11 residues. CDR3 in DNA: TGTGCCAGCACCCGGGGGGATGGCTACACCTTC. This sequence encodes CASTRGDGYTF.

This clone appeared once. The chain recombines TRBV9 with TRBJ2-5; maybe TRBD1 (7 bases). CDR3 size: 15 residues. Per germline, CDR1 SGDLS and CDR2 YYNGEE. V lost 4 bases and J lost 5, with 18 bases in between. DNA for the CDR3: TGTGCCAGCAGCCCCTCGGGGGACAGTTATGAGACCCAGTACTTC. Protein product: CASSPSGDSYETQYF.

The chain joins TRBV19 to TRBJ2-4; a weak D match, TRBD2 (6 bases). Germline V CDR1 and CDR2: LNHDA, SQIVND (reference sequence). Trimming took 3 bases from V and 6 from J, leaving 12 bases between them. The CDR3 consists of 14 residues. CDR3 DNA: TGTGCCAGTAGTATTCACGGGAGCGGAAACATTCAGTACTTC. Protein sequence: CASSIHGSGNIQYF.

J is TRBJ2-7 and V is TRBV4-2; 8 nucleotides match TRBD1. Trimming removed 0 bases from V and 3 bases from J; junction bases left unmatched: 4. Germline V gives CDR1 LGHNA, CDR2 YNFKEQ. This CDR3 region has 15 residues. The CDR3: CASSQDLGTGYEQYF. For the CDR3, the DNA is TGTGCCAGCAGCCAAGATCTTGGGACAGGCTACGAGCAGTACTTC.

The chain links TRBV7-3 to TRBJ2-5, with D possibly matching TRBD2 (5 bases). The length of the CDR3 is 14 residues. The V gene's germline CDR1 is SGHTA and CDR2 FQGTGA. V was pared by 0 bases and J by 5 bases, with 10 bases between. CDR3 region: CASSLTREGETQYF. CDR3 nucleotide sequence: TGTGCCAGCAGCTTAACCCGGGAAGGGGAGACCCAGTACTTC. Drawing the rest from reference TRBV7-3 and TRBJ2-5, the complete variable domain is GAGVSQTPSNKVTEKGKYVELRCDPISGHTALYWYRQSLGQGPEFLIYFQGTGAADDSGLPNDRFFAVRPEGSVSTLKIQRTERGDSAVYLCASSLTREGETQYFGPGTRLLVL.

The chain employs TRBV21-1 and TRBJ2-7; the tabulated D call, TRBD1, remains unverified against the DNA. TRBV21-1 is flagged as a pseudogene. The CDR3 spans 16 residues. CDR3 DNA: TGTGCCAGCAGCAAAAATAGGGGGACAGCAGCCTACGAGCAGTACTTC. Amino acid sequence: CASSKNRGTAAYEQYF.

The genes are TRBV10-2 and TRBJ2-2; 15 nucleotides align to TRBD2. V was clipped by 4 bases and J by 6 bases; unmatched bases: 3. The length of the CDR3 is 16 residues. CDR1 and CDR2 (germline): WSHSY, SAAADI. CDR3 residues: CASSVGLAGGPGELFF. The CDR3 nucleotides are TGCGCCAGCAGTGTAGGACTAGCGGGAGGGCCCGGGGAGCTGTTTTTT.

This rearrangement joins TRBV28 to TRBJ1-6, with no clear D. The CDR3 totals 15 residues. Germline V lookup: CDR1 MDHEN, CDR2 SYDVKM. V dropped 2 bases and J dropped 3 bases, with 8 bases sitting between them. CDR3 coding DNA: TGTGCCAGCAGTTTAACCAGGAACTATAATTCACCCCTCCACTTT. Its protein product is CASSLTRNYNSPLHF.

This clone was detected only once. V gene TRBV29-1 combines with J gene TRBJ2-4, with 11 nucleotides matching TRBD1. V was pared by 4 bases and J by 4 bases, with 6 bases of the junction left unmatched. CDR1 SQVTM and CDR2 ANQGSEA come from the germline V gene. CDR3 size: 15 residues. The CDR3 region has the DNA TGCAGCGTTGGAGGACAGGGGGCCGGAAAAAACATTCAGTACTTC. Translated: CSVGGQGAGKNIQYF.

J is TRBJ2-2 and V is TRBV6-6; weak D call: TRBD1 (6 bases). This CDR3 has 14 residues. The germline CDR1 and CDR2 sequences are MNHNY and SVGAGI (reference sequence). V dropped 8 bases and J dropped 6 bases, with 16 bases sitting between them. Here the CDR3 reads CASLLQGPAGELFF. DNA of the CDR3: TGTGCCAGCTTACTCCAGGGGCCCGCCGGGGAGCTGTTTTTT.

V gene TRBV5-4 combines with J gene TRBJ2-1; 14 bases line up with TRBD2. V shed 2 bases, J shed 4 bases, and the junction held 5 bases outside the gene matches. The CDR3 loop spans 17 amino acids. Germline CDR1 reads SGHNT; CDR2 reads YYREEE (reference sequence). The CDR3 sequence is CASSLGTSGGSYNEQFF. CDR3 nucleotide sequence: TGTGCCAGCAGCTTAGGGACTAGCGGGGGATCGTACAATGAGCAGTTCTTC.

J is TRBJ1-2 and V is TRBV24-1, with 9 bases aligning to TRBD1. Germline V lookup: CDR1 KGHDR, CDR2 SFDVKD. V lost 4 bases to trimming and J lost 8 bases; unmatched junction nucleotides: 7. CDR3 length: 14 residues. CDR3 bases: TGTGCCACCAGTGACCCGACAGGGGGAGGAGGCTACACCTTC. Translating it yields CATSDPTGGGGYTF.

The chain employs TRBV9 and TRBJ2-4; 7 nucleotides agree with TRBD1. This CDR3 has 15 residues. In germline, CDR1 is SGDLS, CDR2 YYNGEE. With 4 bases clipped from V and 8 bases from J, the junction kept 12 bases outside the gene matches. The CDR3 spells CASSSTTGNSDIQYF. Written as DNA, the CDR3 is TGTGCCAGCAGCTCAACGACAGGGAACAGTGACATTCAGTACTTC.

This rearrangement joins TRBV7-2 to TRBJ2-1, with 14 bases that match TRBD2. V was pared by 0 bases and J by 2 bases, with 6 bases of the junction left unmatched. The length of the CDR3 is 19 residues. CDR1 and CDR2 from the germline V gene are SGHTA and FQGNSA. In DNA form, the CDR3 reads TGTGCCAGCAGCTTAGCTTGGACTAGCGGGAGGACCCCCTACAATGAGCAGTTCTTC. This gives the protein CASSLAWTSGRTPYNEQFF.

The genes are TRBV4-3 and TRBJ2-5; 8 nucleotides line up with TRBD2. Trimming cost V 3 bases and J 7 bases; bases outside gene matches: 13. The CDR3 sequence is 16 residues long. Germline values: CDR1 LGHNA, CDR2 YSLEER. DNA for the CDR3: TGCGCCAGCAGCCATACACCGGGGGGGATGGCCGCGACCCAGTACTTC. Translation: CASSHTPGGMAATQYF.

CDR3 in amino acids: CASSFAGRGYTF. The CDR3 coding sequence is TGTGCCAGCAGTTTCGCGGGTCGGGGCTACACCTTC. J is TRBJ1-2 and V is TRBV27; D not certain. The germline V gene has CDR1 MNHEY and CDR2 SMNVEV (reference sequence). V was cut by 3 bases and J by 8 bases, with 10 bases left in between. The CDR3 runs 12 residues.

This clone was recorded once. V is TRBV27 and J is TRBJ2-1, with D perhaps TRBD1 (6 bases). CDR1 MNHEY and CDR2 SMNVEV come from the germline V gene (reference sequence). Trimming removed 6 bases at V and 15 bases at J, with 21 bases between. The CDR3 consists of 13 residues. CDR3 nucleotide sequence: TGTGCCAGCAGGGTCTTGAAGGGGGACCTAGCGTTCTTC. It translates to CASRVLKGDLAFF.

The rearrangement uses TRBV9 and TRBJ2-1; maybe TRBD1 (5 bases). V dropped 0 bases and J dropped 3 bases, with 13 bases sitting between them. Germline-derived CDR1 and CDR2 are SGDLS and YYNGEE. The CDR3 is made up of 16 amino acids. The CDR3 region is CASSVGRDSLYNEQFF. DNA for the CDR3: TGTGCCAGCAGCGTAGGTAGAGACAGTCTCTACAATGAGCAGTTCTTC.

The V call is TRBV19, the J call TRBJ1-1, with D uncertain. Trimming shortened V by 5 bases and J by 3 bases, and 13 bases separated the two germline ends. Germline values: CDR1 LNHDA, CDR2 SQIVND (reference sequence). The CDR3 has 14 amino acids. The CDR3 loop reads CASSAESPDTEAFF. CDR3 nucleotide sequence: TGTGCCAGTAGTGCGGAGAGTCCCGACACTGAAGCTTTCTTT.

The chain has TRBV7-2 and TRBJ2-3; TRBD2 might be the D (6 bases). The CDR3 has 14 residues. V lost 2 bases, J lost 5 bases, and 11 bases lay in between. Per the germline V gene, CDR1 is SGHTA and CDR2 is FQGNSA. CDR3 in DNA: TGTGCCAGCAGCTTACGGAGGGAGGTAGATACGCAGTATTTT. This gives the protein CASSLRREVDTQYF.

V is TRBV6-6 and J is TRBJ1-2; 9 nucleotides align to TRBD1. V lost 6 bases to trimming and J lost 7 bases; unmatched junction nucleotides: 3. This CDR3 spans 12 amino acids. Germline CDR1 MNHNY, CDR2 SVGAGI (reference sequence). As DNA, the CDR3 is TGTGCCAGCAGCCGGGGACAGGGTGGCTACACCTTC. Its protein product is CASSRGQGGYTF.

V gene TRBV6-5 combines with J gene TRBJ2-1; the D gene is possibly TRBD1 (8 bases). Germline values: CDR1 MNHEY, CDR2 SVGAGI. This CDR3 is built from 15 residues. V was shortened by 6 bases and J by 7 bases, with 19 bases between the two germline ends. The CDR3 reads CASSHRGEGWNEQFF. CDR3 nucleotides: TGTGCCAGCAGCCACAGGGGGGAGGGGTGGAATGAGCAGTTCTTC.

V is TRBV5-4 and J is TRBJ2-7; D may be TRBD2 (6 bases). The CDR3 has 13 amino acids. Germline CDR1 reads SGHNT; CDR2 reads YYREEE (reference sequence). V dropped 4 bases and J dropped 4 bases, with 12 bases sitting between them. The CDR3 region is CASSPGGRYEQYF. DNA for the CDR3: TGTGCCAGCAGCCCTGGAGGGAGGTACGAGCAGTACTTC.

The gene calls are TRBV28 and TRBJ1-5, with 7 positions matching TRBD1. CDR3 size: 12 residues. Germline values: CDR1 MDHEN, CDR2 SYDVKM. Unmatched junction bases numbered 6, after V lost 10 bases and J lost 6 bases. DNA of the CDR3: TGTGCCATACAGGGGTTGGGTCAGCCCCAGCATTTT. It encodes CAIQGLGQPQHF.

The chain couples TRBV9 to TRBJ2-5; TRBD2 agrees at 11 bases. Germline-derived CDR1 and CDR2 are SGDLS and YYNGEE. There are 17 residues in the CDR3. V trimming: 5 bases; J trimming: 5 bases; junction bases outside the gene matches: 14. The DNA of the CDR3 is TGTGCCAGCAGTTCCCTGGGGGGTCTAGCGGGAGGCGAGACCCAGTACTTC. It translates to CASSSLGGLAGGETQYF.